This TCR beta chain was captured in a study of T cells after yellow fever vaccination. Notes on the study in general: A limited proportion of clonotypes was detected within both the CD4 and CD8 compartments. There was a possibility that FACS-sorted repertoires contained abundant clonotypes contaminating from the bulk population.

The 5'RACE template-switching step produced TCR cDNA and added a universal primer site and UMIs. TCRdb re-called the 5' RACE reads through MiXCR, storing one row per CDR3 protein. The sample has 150,000 or so distinct CDR3 sequences, approximately 6.8% seen once. Comment on this clonotype: Its specificity is not known.

The CDR3 has 15 residues. Per the germline V gene, CDR1 is SEHNR and CDR2 is FQNEAQ (reference sequence). Trimming pared 4 bases from V and 2 bases from J, leaving 15 bases between. The specimen comprised CD4+ T cells sorted from PBMCs, sampled around 5 days after the first yellow fever vaccination. This TCR came from a man younger than 35 who received the YFV17D yellow fever vaccine. The chain is built from TRBV7-9 and TRBJ2-7; weak D call: TRBD2 (5 bases). CDR3: CASSSPEDLTYEQYF. CDR3 coding DNA: TGTGCCAGCAGCTCCCCGGAGGACCTTACCTACGAGCAGTACTTC.